This T cell receptor beta chain was observed in a study of control samples from healthy donors and cancer patients. Assay: immunoSEQ multiplex PCR; the TCRdb copy retains only in-frame clones and omits some. The table records tens of thousands of clones, 85% to 90% of them present only once. The CDR3 runs 15 residues. Germline-derived CDR1 and CDR2 are SGDLS and YYNGEE. Trimming shortened V by 4 bases and J by 5 bases, and 18 bases separated the two germline ends. This clonotype was sampled from a woman aged 55 to 70 in good health. The rearrangement links TRBV9 to TRBJ2-5, with unresolved D. Sample: blood. The CDR3 here is CASSQAPPVVETQYF. In DNA form, the CDR3 reads TGTGCCAGCAGCCAGGCCCCCCCAGTAGTCGAGACCCAGTACTTC. The entire variable domain, with the rest obtained from reference TRBV9 and TRBJ2-5, is as follows: DSGVTQTPKHLITATGQRVTLRCSPRSGDLSVYWYQQSLDQGLQFLIQYYNGEERAKGNILERFSAQQFPDLHSELNLSSLELGDSALYFCASSQAPPVVETQYFGPGTRLLVL.